Below, 32 T cell receptor beta chains from the same sample are listed, as sequenced in a study of blood T cell repertoires in COVID-19. This table comes from immunoSEQ multiplex PCR, and its TCRdb copy is limited to in-frame clones, with some not included. This sample has about 26,000 clones; roughly 90% occur once, and the top ten carry 7.5% to 8%. Specimen: peripheral blood. Receptors originate from a human donor in a cohort sampled during active COVID-19.

This sequence joins TRBV7-2 and TRBJ2-2; D possibly corresponds to TRBD1 (5 bases). The CDR3 is 14 residues long. Germline V CDR1 and CDR2: SGHTA, FQGNSA. Deletions cut 0 bases from V and 5 bases from J, with 7 bases between. The CDR3 protein is CASSLAGLTGELFF. The CDR3 DNA sequence: TGTGCCAGCAGCTTAGCGGGGCTGACCGGGGAGCTGTTTTTT.

The chain couples TRBV3-1 (or the pseudogene TRBV3-2) to TRBJ1-1, with D unclear. The CDR3 has 15 amino acids. CDR1 is LGHDT, CDR2 YNNKEL, per germline (reference sequence). Trimming took 4 bases from V and 5 from J, leaving 17 bases between them. CDR3 nucleotide sequence: TGTGCCAGCAGCCGTTGGGAGGCCGGGCTGACTGAAGCTTTCTTT. Translation: CASSRWEAGLTEAFF.

This clone was seen only once. The chain uses TRBV2 and TRBJ1-1; D is unclear. The length of the CDR3 is 11 residues. The V gene's germline CDR1 is SNHLY and CDR2 FYNNEI. V gave up 8 bases and J gave up 1 base, with 5 bases separating them. In nucleotides, the CDR3 is TGTGCCAGCCTTCGGAACACTGAAGCTTTCTTT. Its translation is CASLRNTEAFF.

The chain links TRBV11-2 to TRBJ2-7; D is ambiguous. CDR1 is SGHAT and CDR2 is FQNNGV in the germline V gene. Deletions cut 5 bases from V and 4 bases from J, with 18 bases between. There are 15 residues in the CDR3. The CDR3 protein is CASSPRTDGRYEQYF. CDR3 bases: TGTGCCAGCAGCCCCCGCACCGATGGGCGTTACGAGCAGTACTTC.

V and J are TRBV5-1 and TRBJ1-1; 7 bases are a match to TRBD1. Per germline, CDR1 SGHRS and CDR2 YFSETQ. There are 13 residues in the CDR3. V shed 4 bases and J 5 bases; nucleotides not matched to a gene: 5. The CDR3 protein is CASSDQGGTEAFF. For the CDR3, the DNA is TGCGCCAGCAGCGATCAGGGGGGTACTGAAGCTTTCTTT.

The chain couples TRBV21-1 to TRBJ2-3; the DNA was not used to check the table's D call, TRBD2. TRBV21-1 is a pseudogene. The CDR3 is 18 residues long. The CDR3 here is CASSKASGLGRVTDTQYF. The CDR3 DNA reads TGTGCCAGCAGCAAAGCCTCCGGCCTTGGGAGGGTCACAGATACGCAGTATTTT.

The chain recombines TRBV6-6 with TRBJ2-7, with 9 bases lining up with TRBD1. With V trimmed by 3 bases and J by 6 bases, 3 bases remained unmatched. The germline V gene encodes CDR1 MNHNY and CDR2 SVGAGI (reference sequence). The CDR3 is made up of 13 amino acids. The CDR3 loop reads CASSYSTGGEQYF. CDR3 nucleotide sequence: TGTGCCAGCAGTTATTCGACAGGGGGCGAGCAGTACTTC.

This chain links TRBV3-1 (or the pseudogene TRBV3-2) with TRBJ2-2; 7 bases align to TRBD1. J was trimmed by 6 bases and V by 6 bases; bases with no gene match: 13. From germline, CDR1 is LGHDT and CDR2 YNNKEL (reference sequence). The CDR3 contains 16 residues. This CDR3 reads CASRRGGRVLSGELFF. CDR3 in DNA: TGTGCCAGCAGGCGAGGGGGCAGGGTTCTTTCCGGGGAGCTGTTTTTT.

The V call is TRBV18, the J call TRBJ2-3, with D possibly being TRBD1 (5 bases). V lost 1 base and J 5 bases, leaving 10 bases between the germline ends. The V gene's germline CDR1 is KGHSH and CDR2 LQKENI. The CDR3 extends over 14 amino acids. The CDR3 protein is CASSPQGAIDTQYF. The CDR3 DNA sequence: TGTGCCAGCTCACCACAAGGGGCCATAGATACGCAGTATTTT.

The chain is built from TRBV4-1 and TRBJ2-7, with 11 positions matching TRBD2. The germline V gene encodes CDR1 MGHRA and CDR2 YSYEKL. The ends lost 1 base at V and 0 bases at J; junction bases unmatched: 2. The CDR3 has 16 amino acids. The CDR3: CASSQAGTSGSYEQYF. The CDR3 coding sequence is TGCGCCAGCAGCCAAGCCGGGACTAGCGGCTCCTACGAGCAGTACTTC.

The V and J genes are TRBV3-1 (or the pseudogene TRBV3-2) and TRBJ2-7; D call uncertain. This CDR3 is built from 14 residues. Germline V gene lookup returns CDR1 LGHDT and CDR2 YNNKEL (reference sequence). V was pared by 0 bases and J by 6 bases, with 12 bases between. The CDR3 region is CASSQDELPREQYF. The CDR3 DNA sequence: TGTGCCAGCAGCCAAGATGAGTTACCGCGCGAGCAGTACTTC.

The chain employs TRBV5-4 and TRBJ1-1, with D hard to call. Trimming took off 5 bases at V and 2 bases at J, with 10 bases between the two ends. The V gene's germline CDR1 is SGHNT and CDR2 YYREEE (reference sequence). CDR3 length: 13 residues. CDR3 sequence: CASRSTPNTEAFF. The DNA of the CDR3 is TGTGCCAGCAGATCGACACCTAACACTGAAGCTTTCTTT. Full variable domain (outside the CDR3, taken from reference TRBV5-4 and TRBJ1-1): ETGVTQSPTHLIKTRGQQVTLRCSSQSGHNTVSWYQQALGQGPQFIFQYYREEENGRGNFPPRFSGLQFPNYSSELNVNALELDDSALYLCASRSTPNTEAFFGQGTRLTVV.

The V and J genes are TRBV7-6 and TRBJ2-2; 7 bases match TRBD2. The CDR3 extends over 16 amino acids. V gave up 5 bases and J gave up 0 bases; unmatched junction bases: 6. The germline gives CDR1 SGHVS, CDR2 FNYEAQ. This chain's CDR3 is CASSTSGTTNTGELFF. DNA of the CDR3: TGTGCCAGCAGCACATCCGGGACTACGAACACCGGGGAGCTGTTTTTT.

The chain uses TRBV19 and TRBJ1-3; no clear D. Germline assignment: CDR1 LNHDA and CDR2 SQIVND (reference sequence). V lost 7 bases, J lost 0 bases, and 10 bases lay in between. The CDR3 runs to 14 residues. This chain's CDR3 is CASMGSTSGNTIYF. The CDR3 DNA reads TGTGCCAGTATGGGCAGCACCTCTGGAAACACCATATATTTT.

The V call is TRBV10-3, the J call TRBJ1-2; TRBD1 aligns across 10 bases. Germline CDR1 reads ENHRY; CDR2 reads SYGVKD. J gave up 7 bases and V 10 bases, and 3 bases lay outside the gene matches. This CDR3 region has 11 residues. CDR3: CATGQGVGYTF. CDR3 sequence (DNA): TGTGCCACCGGACAGGGGGTTGGCTACACCTTC.

This chain uses TRBV29-1 with TRBJ2-5; no clear D. CDR1 and CDR2 from the germline V gene are SQVTM and ANQGSEA. V was clipped by 6 bases and J by 5 bases, with 7 bases between them. This CDR3 contains 10 residues. The CDR3 sequence is CSVEHETQYF. DNA for the CDR3: TGCAGCGTCGAGCACGAGACCCAGTACTTC.

This clone was observed a few times. This chain links TRBV5-1 with TRBJ2-7; 8 bases match TRBD1. The CDR3 has 16 residues. J gave up 1 base and V 0 bases, and 6 bases lay outside the gene matches. Germline loops: CDR1 SGHRS, CDR2 YFSETQ. CDR3 protein: CASSLVAGGGSYEQYF. The CDR3 nucleotides are TGCGCCAGCAGCTTGGTGGCAGGGGGCGGGTCCTACGAGCAGTACTTC.

The chain is built from TRBV10-2 and TRBJ2-7; 9 bases align to TRBD1. This CDR3 has 16 amino acids. After removal of 8 bases from V and 4 bases from J, the junction contained 15 bases not matched to a gene. Germline V gene lookup returns CDR1 WSHSY and CDR2 SAAADI. CDR3 residues: CASCGGGGQGLYEQYF. For the CDR3, the DNA is TGCGCCAGCTGTGGGGGAGGGGGACAGGGTCTTTACGAGCAGTACTTC.

The V call is TRBV6-1, the J call TRBJ2-7; 8 bases map to TRBD1. The CDR3 contains 15 residues. Trimming at V came to 2 bases and at J to 5 bases, leaving 8 bases not matched to a gene. CDR1 and CDR2 from the germline V gene are MNHNS and SASEGT. The CDR3 sequence: CASSEPPGTGNEQYF. The CDR3 nucleotides are TGTGCCAGCAGTGAACCTCCCGGGACAGGTAACGAGCAGTACTTC.

This chain connects TRBV3-1 (or the pseudogene TRBV3-2) to TRBJ1-1; no reliable D call. The CDR3 runs 14 residues. From germline, CDR1 is LGHDT and CDR2 YNNKEL (reference sequence). V was shortened by 3 bases and J by 0 bases, with 8 bases between the two germline ends. CDR3 coding DNA: TGTGCCAGCAGCCATCGGGTACTGAACACTGAAGCTTTCTTT. It is translated as CASSHRVLNTEAFF.

This chain joins TRBV19 and TRBJ1-2; no reliable D call. V was shortened by 8 bases and J by 1 base, with 11 bases between the two germline ends. This CDR3 spans 13 amino acids. Germline CDR1 is LNHDA and CDR2 is SQIVND (reference sequence). CDR3 protein: CASVTTGNYGYTF. CDR3 in DNA: TGTGCCAGTGTAACGACGGGTAACTATGGCTACACCTTC.

V gene TRBV7-8 combines with J gene TRBJ2-3; tentatively, D is TRBD2 (6 bases). The V gene lost 5 bases and the J gene lost 0 bases, with 12 bases spanning the gap. Germline V gene data show CDR1 as SGHVS and CDR2 as FQNEAQ. The length of the CDR3 is 15 residues. CDR3 in DNA: TGTGCCAGCAGCCGAAACAGCGGGAGCACAGATACGCAGTATTTT. It yields the protein CASSRNSGSTDTQYF.

The rearrangement uses TRBV28 and TRBJ2-7; 12 nucleotides line up with TRBD1. This CDR3 is built from 17 residues. V was pared by 8 bases and J by 5 bases, with 16 bases of the junction left unmatched. Germline CDR1 reads MDHEN; CDR2 reads SYDVKM. DNA for the CDR3: TGTGCCAGCCACCGACTCCCCGGGACAGGGGGCCGGGACGAGCAGTACTTC. Protein sequence: CASHRLPGTGGRDEQYF.

The chain is built from TRBV7-2 and TRBJ1-1; D remains unclear. The CDR3 length is 13 residues. Germline V lookup: CDR1 SGHTA, CDR2 FQGNSA. Trimming shortened V by 0 bases and J by 2 bases, and 4 bases separated the two germline ends. The CDR3 spells CASSLAANTEAFF. In DNA, the CDR3 is TGTGCCAGCAGCTTAGCAGCCAACACTGAAGCTTTCTTT.

This clone showed up just a few times. The chain combines TRBV3-1 (or the pseudogene TRBV3-2) with TRBJ2-1, with 8 bases fitting TRBD2. Germline values: CDR1 LGHDT, CDR2 YNNKEL (reference sequence). This CDR3 spans 16 amino acids. V was pared by 4 bases and J by 5 bases, with 10 bases of the junction left unmatched. The CDR3 sequence: CASSPSWLAGNNEQFF. DNA for the CDR3: TGTGCCAGCAGCCCGTCGTGGCTAGCGGGTAACAATGAGCAGTTCTTC.

The V and J genes are TRBV27 and TRBJ2-7; TRBD2 matches 11 bases. Losses at the gene ends were 6 bases for V and 4 bases for J; bases not matched to a gene: 8. Germline CDR1 reads MNHEY; CDR2 reads SMNVEV (reference sequence). This CDR3 region has 15 residues. CDR3 bases: TGTGCCAGCAGCCCTACCGGACTAGCGGGTTACGAGCAGTACTTC. Protein product: CASSPTGLAGYEQYF.

The chain employs TRBV2 and TRBJ2-3; no clear D gene. The CDR3 is 11 amino acids. In germline, CDR1 is SNHLY, CDR2 FYNNEI. The V gene lost 4 bases and the J gene lost 3 bases, with 2 bases spanning the gap. CDR3: CASSATDTQYF. The CDR3 DNA follows: TGTGCCAGCAGTGCGACAGATACGCAGTATTTT.

The chain recombines TRBV6-1 with TRBJ2-5; TRBD2 agrees at 9 bases. The CDR3 consists of 19 residues. V was clipped by 2 bases and J by 1 base; unmatched bases: 14. Germline V CDR1 and CDR2: MNHNS, SASEGT. The CDR3 spells CASSESRGGGRSFQETQYF. As DNA, the CDR3 is TGTGCCAGCAGTGAATCGCGCGGGGGGGGCAGGAGCTTCCAAGAGACCCAGTACTTC.

This clone was seen a single time. The chain couples TRBV9 to TRBJ2-3; 7 nucleotides match TRBD2. This CDR3 region has 14 residues. From germline, CDR1 is SGDLS and CDR2 YYNGEE. V lost 2 bases to trimming and J lost 6 bases; unmatched junction nucleotides: 6. This CDR3 reads CASSVTGGLDTQYF. The CDR3 DNA reads TGTGCCAGCAGCGTGACGGGAGGCCTTGATACGCAGTATTTT.

The chain has TRBV28 and TRBJ2-3; 11 bases line up with TRBD2. Germline CDR1 reads MDHEN; CDR2 reads SYDVKM. V shed 8 bases, J shed 2 bases, and the junction held 9 bases outside the gene matches. This CDR3 has 16 residues. Here the CDR3 reads CASRTSGLPYTDTQYF. The CDR3 nucleotides are TGTGCCAGCCGGACTAGCGGGTTGCCCTACACAGATACGCAGTATTTT.

The chain employs TRBV24-1 and TRBJ2-5; 7 bases map to TRBD2. The CDR3 extends over 14 amino acids. CDR1 is KGHDR and CDR2 is SFDVKD in the germline V gene. V was pared by 4 bases and J by 5 bases, with 6 bases of the junction left unmatched. The chain's CDR3 is CATSEGGFGETQYF. The CDR3 DNA reads TGTGCCACCAGTGAGGGAGGGTTTGGGGAGACCCAGTACTTC.

The gene calls are TRBV5-1 and TRBJ2-5; 7 nucleotides agree with TRBD1. The CDR3 length is 14 residues. V was pared by 3 bases and J by 4 bases, with 6 bases of the junction left unmatched. The germline V gene encodes CDR1 SGHRS and CDR2 YFSETQ. As DNA, the CDR3 is TGCGCCAGCAGCTCGACAGGGTTGTTAGAGACCCAGTACTTC. Translating gives CASSSTGLLETQYF.